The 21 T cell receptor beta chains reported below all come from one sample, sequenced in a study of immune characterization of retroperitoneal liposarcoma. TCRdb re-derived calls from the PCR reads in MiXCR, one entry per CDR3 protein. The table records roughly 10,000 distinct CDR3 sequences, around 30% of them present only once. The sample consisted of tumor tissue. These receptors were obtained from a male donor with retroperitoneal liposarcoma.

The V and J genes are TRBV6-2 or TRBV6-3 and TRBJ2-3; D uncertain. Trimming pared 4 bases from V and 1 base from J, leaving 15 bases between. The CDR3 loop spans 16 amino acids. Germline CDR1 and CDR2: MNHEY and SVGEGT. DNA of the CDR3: TGTGCCAGCAGTTCCGTGACGGGTGGAGGCACAGATACGCAGTATTTT. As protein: CASSSVTGGGTDTQYF.

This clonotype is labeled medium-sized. Here the CDR3 reads CASSSRATSDTQYF. The CDR3 nucleotides read TGTGCCAGCAGTTCAAGGGCCACATCAGATACGCAGTATTTT. J is TRBJ2-3 and V is TRBV7-2, with no clear D. The germline CDR1 and CDR2 sequences are SGHTA and FQGNSA. The CDR3 has 14 residues. Trimming cost V 6 bases and J 4 bases, with 14 bases left between them.

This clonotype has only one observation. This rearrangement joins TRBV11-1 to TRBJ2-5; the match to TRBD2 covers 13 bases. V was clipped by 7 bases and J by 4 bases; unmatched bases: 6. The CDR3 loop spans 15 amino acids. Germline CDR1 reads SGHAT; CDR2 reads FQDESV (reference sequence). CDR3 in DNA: TGTGCCAGCACCTTGGGACTAGCGGGAATAGAGACCCAGTACTTC. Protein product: CASTLGLAGIETQYF.

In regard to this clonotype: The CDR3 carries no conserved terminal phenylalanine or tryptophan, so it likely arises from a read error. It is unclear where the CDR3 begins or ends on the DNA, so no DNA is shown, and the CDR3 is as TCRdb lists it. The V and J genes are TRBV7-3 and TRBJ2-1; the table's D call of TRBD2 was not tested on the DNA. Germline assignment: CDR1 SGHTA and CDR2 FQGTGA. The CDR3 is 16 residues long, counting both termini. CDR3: CASSSIRTSGGPRAVL.

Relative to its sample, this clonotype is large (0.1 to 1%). The CDR3 sequence: CASSFFRTDSYEQFF. The CDR3 bases are TGTGCCAGCAGCTTCTTCCGGACAGACTCCTACGAGCAGTTCTTC. The chain links TRBV7-2 to TRBJ2-1; TRBD1 is a possible D gene (6 bases). The CDR3 consists of 15 residues. Germline lookup yields CDR1 SGHTA and CDR2 FQGNSA. V was trimmed by 3 bases and J by 10 bases, leaving 19 bases between them.

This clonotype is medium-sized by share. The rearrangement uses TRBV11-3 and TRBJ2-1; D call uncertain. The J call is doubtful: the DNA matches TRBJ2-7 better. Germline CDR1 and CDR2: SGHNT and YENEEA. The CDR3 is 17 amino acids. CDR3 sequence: CASSLDLVADPQDEQYF. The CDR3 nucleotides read TGTGCCAGCAGCTTAGATCTTGTGGCCGACCCGCAGGACGAGCAGTACTTC.

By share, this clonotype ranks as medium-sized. The CDR3 bases are TGTGTAGCCGGCGCGGGGGAGAGGGGGAATGAGCAGTACTTC. Translating it yields CVAGAGERGNEQYF. The chain has TRBV6-1 and TRBJ2-1, with D perhaps matching TRBD2 (7 bases). The closer fit of TRBJ2-7 to the DNA end suggests the J call may be wrong. Germline V lookup: CDR1 MNHNS, CDR2 SASEGT. This CDR3 is 14 amino acids long.

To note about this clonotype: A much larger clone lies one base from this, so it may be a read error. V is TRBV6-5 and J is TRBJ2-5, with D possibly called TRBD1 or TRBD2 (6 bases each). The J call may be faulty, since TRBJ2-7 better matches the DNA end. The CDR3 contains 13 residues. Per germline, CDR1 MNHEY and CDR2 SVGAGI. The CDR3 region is CASGYSSGAEQYF. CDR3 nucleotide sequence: TGTGCCAGCGGTTACTCATCGGGGGCCGAGCAGTACTTC.

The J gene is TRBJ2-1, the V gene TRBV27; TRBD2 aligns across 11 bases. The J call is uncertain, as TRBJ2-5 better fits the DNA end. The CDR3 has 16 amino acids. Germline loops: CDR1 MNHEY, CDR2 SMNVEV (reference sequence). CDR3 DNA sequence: TGTGCCAGCAGTTTATCGCCGGCTAGCGGGAGGGAGACCCAGTACTTC. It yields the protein CASSLSPASGRETQYF.

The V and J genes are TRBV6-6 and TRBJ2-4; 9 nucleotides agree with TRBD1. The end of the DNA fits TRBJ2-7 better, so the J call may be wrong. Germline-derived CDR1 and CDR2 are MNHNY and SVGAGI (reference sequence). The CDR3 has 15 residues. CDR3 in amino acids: CASSYSGDRAYEQYF. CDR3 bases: TGTGCCAGCAGTTACTCGGGGGACAGGGCCTACGAGCAGTACTTC.

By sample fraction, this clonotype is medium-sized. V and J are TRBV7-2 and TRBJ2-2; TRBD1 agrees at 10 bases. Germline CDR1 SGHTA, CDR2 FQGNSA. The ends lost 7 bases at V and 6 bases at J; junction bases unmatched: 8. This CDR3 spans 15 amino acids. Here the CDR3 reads CASIHPTGGAGELFF. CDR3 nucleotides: TGTGCCAGCATCCATCCGACAGGGGGCGCCGGGGAGCTGTTTTTT.

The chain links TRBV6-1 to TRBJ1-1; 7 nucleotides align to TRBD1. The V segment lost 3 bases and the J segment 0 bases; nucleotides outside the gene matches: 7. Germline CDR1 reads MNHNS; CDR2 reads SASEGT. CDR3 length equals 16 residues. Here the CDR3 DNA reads TGTGCCAGCAGTGAGCATTCTGACAGGGTGAACACTGAAGCTTTCTTT. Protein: CASSEHSDRVNTEAFF.

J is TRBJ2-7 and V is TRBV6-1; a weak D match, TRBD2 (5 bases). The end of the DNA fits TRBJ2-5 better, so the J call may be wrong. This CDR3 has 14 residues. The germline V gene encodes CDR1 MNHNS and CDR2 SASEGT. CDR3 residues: CASRPDSTLETQYF. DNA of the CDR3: TGTGCCAGCCGACCGGACTCCACCTTAGAGACCCAGTACTTC.

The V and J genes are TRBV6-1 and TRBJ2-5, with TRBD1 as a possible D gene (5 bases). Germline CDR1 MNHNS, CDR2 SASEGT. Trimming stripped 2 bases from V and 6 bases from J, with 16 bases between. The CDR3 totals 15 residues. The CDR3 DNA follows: TGTGCCAGCAGTGAAACGTGGGGCCAAGCGAAGACCCAGTACTTC. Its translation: CASSETWGQAKTQYF.

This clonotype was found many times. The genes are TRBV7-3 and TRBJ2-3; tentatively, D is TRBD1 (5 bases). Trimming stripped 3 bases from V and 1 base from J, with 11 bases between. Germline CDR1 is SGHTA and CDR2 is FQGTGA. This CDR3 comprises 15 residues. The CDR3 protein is CASSFDSGGTDTQYF. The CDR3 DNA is TGTGCCAGCAGCTTTGACAGTGGGGGCACAGATACGCAGTATTTT.

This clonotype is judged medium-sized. Written as DNA, the CDR3 is TGTGCCAGCAGTCGTACCGGGACTAGGGGAGATTACGAGCAGTACTTC. Its translation: CASSRTGTRGDYEQYF. The chain is built from TRBV6-1 and TRBJ2-1; 8 nucleotides line up with TRBD2. Judging by the DNA end, TRBJ2-7 fits better; the J call may be wrong. The germline V gene encodes CDR1 MNHNS and CDR2 SASEGT. This CDR3 is 16 amino acids long.

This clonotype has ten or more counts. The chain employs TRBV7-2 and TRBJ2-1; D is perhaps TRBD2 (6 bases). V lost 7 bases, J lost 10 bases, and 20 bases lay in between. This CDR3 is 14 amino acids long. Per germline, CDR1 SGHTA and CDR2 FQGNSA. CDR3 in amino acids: CASNPGGVTYEQFF. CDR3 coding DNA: TGTGCCAGCAACCCCGGGGGTGTGACCTACGAGCAGTTCTTC.

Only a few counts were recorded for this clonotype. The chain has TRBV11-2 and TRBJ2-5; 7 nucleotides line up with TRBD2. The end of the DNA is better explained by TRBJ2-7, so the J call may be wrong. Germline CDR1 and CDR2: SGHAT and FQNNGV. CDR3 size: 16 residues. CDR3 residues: CASSLVSGGGTYEQYF. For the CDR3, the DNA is TGTGCCAGCAGCTTAGTATCGGGGGGAGGGACCTACGAGCAGTACTTC.

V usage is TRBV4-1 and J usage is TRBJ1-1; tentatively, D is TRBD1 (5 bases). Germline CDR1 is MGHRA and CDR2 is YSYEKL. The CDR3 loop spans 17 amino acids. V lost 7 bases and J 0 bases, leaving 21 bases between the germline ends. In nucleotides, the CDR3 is TGCGCCAGCACGCTACGTGGCAGGGAGGCCTTGAACACTGAAGCTTTCTTT. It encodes CASTLRGREALNTEAFF.

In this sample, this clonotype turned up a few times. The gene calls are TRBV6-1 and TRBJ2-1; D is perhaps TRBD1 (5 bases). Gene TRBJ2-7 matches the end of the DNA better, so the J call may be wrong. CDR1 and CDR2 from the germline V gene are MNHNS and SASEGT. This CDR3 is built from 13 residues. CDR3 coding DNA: TGTGCCAGCGGCCGACAGAGCTATTACGAGCAGTACTTC. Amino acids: CASGRQSYYEQYF.

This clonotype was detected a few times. In DNA, the CDR3 is TGTGCCAGCAGCCCAGGGACTAGCGGGAAAAATGAGCAGTTCTTC. Translation gives CASSPGTSGKNEQFF. The chain combines TRBV7-2 with TRBJ2-1; TRBD2 aligns across 13 bases. The CDR3 has 15 amino acids. CDR1 is SGHTA and CDR2 is FQGNSA in the germline V gene. Trimming took 5 bases from V and 7 from J; bases not matched to a gene: 5.